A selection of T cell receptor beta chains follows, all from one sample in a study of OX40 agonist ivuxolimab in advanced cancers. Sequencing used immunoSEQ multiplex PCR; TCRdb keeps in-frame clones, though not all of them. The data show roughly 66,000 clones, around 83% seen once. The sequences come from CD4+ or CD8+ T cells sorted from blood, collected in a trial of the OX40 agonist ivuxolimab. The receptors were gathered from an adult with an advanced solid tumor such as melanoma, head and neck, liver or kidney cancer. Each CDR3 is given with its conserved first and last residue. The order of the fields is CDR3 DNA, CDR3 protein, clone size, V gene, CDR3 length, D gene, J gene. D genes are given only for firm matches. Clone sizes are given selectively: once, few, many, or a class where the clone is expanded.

cdr3_nt: TGTGCCAGCTCACCGCAGGGACCCTACGAGCAGTACTTC; cdr3_aa: CASSPQGPYEQYF; clone_size: once; v_call: TRBV18; cdr3_length: 13; d_call: NA; j_call: TRBJ2-7
cdr3_nt: TGTGCCAGCCGAGAGGGTAATAGCAATCAGCCCCAGCATTTT; cdr3_aa: CASREGNSNQPQHF; clone_size: NA; v_call: TRBV2; cdr3_length: 14; d_call: NA; j_call: TRBJ1-5
cdr3_nt: TGTGCCAGCAGTCCCTGGACAGGGTCCCAGTACTTC; cdr3_aa: CASSPWTGSQYF; clone_size: NA; v_call: TRBV6-6; cdr3_length: 12; d_call: TRBD1; j_call: TRBJ2-5
cdr3_nt: TGTGCCAGCAGCTCCGTCGGGAGGAACACCGGGGAGCTGTTTTTT; cdr3_aa: CASSSVGRNTGELFF; clone_size: NA; v_call: TRBV11-3; cdr3_length: 15; d_call: NA; j_call: TRBJ2-2
cdr3_nt: TGTGCCAGCAGCCCCGGGACAGGGGGCGGCGGGGAGCTGTTTTTT; cdr3_aa: CASSPGTGGGGELFF; clone_size: NA; v_call: TRBV7-9; cdr3_length: 15; d_call: TRBD1; j_call: TRBJ2-2
cdr3_nt: TGCAGCGTTGAACCCAACGGGAGGTTAGGGAATGAGCAGTTCTTC; cdr3_aa: CSVEPNGRLGNEQFF; clone_size: NA; v_call: TRBV29-1; cdr3_length: 15; d_call: TRBD2; j_call: TRBJ2-1
cdr3_nt: TGTGCCAGCAGCTTATCCGGGCTAGCGGGGACCTTAGGTAATGAGCAGTTCTTC; cdr3_aa: CASSLSGLAGTLGNEQFF; clone_size: NA; v_call: TRBV7-9; cdr3_length: 18; d_call: TRBD2; j_call: TRBJ2-1
cdr3_nt: TGTGCCAGCAGTCAGGGTGGGGCCGCCACACTTGGGGCCAACGTCCTGACTTTC; cdr3_aa: CASSQGGAATLGANVLTF; clone_size: NA; v_call: TRBV28; cdr3_length: 18; d_call: NA; j_call: TRBJ2-6
cdr3_nt: TGTGCCAGCAGCCAAGGAGGGGTCGGAGGATGGACTGAAGCTTTCTTT; cdr3_aa: CASSQGGVGGWTEAFF; clone_size: NA; v_call: TRBV14; cdr3_length: 16; d_call: NA; j_call: TRBJ1-1
cdr3_nt: TGCGCCAGCAGCTCTGGGGCGGGAGGTGCGGAGCAGTACTTC; cdr3_aa: CASSSGAGGAEQYF; clone_size: once; v_call: TRBV5-1; cdr3_length: 14; d_call: TRBD2; j_call: TRBJ2-7
cdr3_nt: TGTGCCAGCAGCTTTAAAGGCACAAGCAATCAGCCCCAGCATTTT; cdr3_aa: CASSFKGTSNQPQHF; clone_size: few; v_call: TRBV7-2; cdr3_length: 15; d_call: NA; j_call: TRBJ1-5
cdr3_nt: TGTGCCAGCAGCTTAGCGCGGACAGCATTGGGTCAGCCCCAGCATTTT; cdr3_aa: CASSLARTALGQPQHF; clone_size: NA; v_call: TRBV7-8; cdr3_length: 16; d_call: NA; j_call: TRBJ1-5
cdr3_nt: TGTGCCAGCAGCGTCACAGGGCGCGGGGCCAACGTCCTGACTTTC; cdr3_aa: CASSVTGRGANVLTF; clone_size: NA; v_call: TRBV7-9; cdr3_length: 15; d_call: NA; j_call: TRBJ2-6
cdr3_nt: TGTGCCAGCAGCGGAGCGGGAGGGCCCTACGAGCAGTACTTC; cdr3_aa: CASSGAGGPYEQYF; clone_size: NA; v_call: TRBV5-4; cdr3_length: 14; d_call: TRBD2; j_call: TRBJ2-7
cdr3_nt: TGTGCCAGCAGCTGGGGGCCTGGACAGCCCCAGCATTTT; cdr3_aa: CASSWGPGQPQHF; clone_size: NA; v_call: TRBV7-8; cdr3_length: 13; d_call: NA; j_call: TRBJ1-5
cdr3_nt: TGTGCCAGCAGCTTCTCGTCGGGGGGAGAGACCCAGTACTTC; cdr3_aa: CASSFSSGGETQYF; clone_size: NA; v_call: TRBV7-3; cdr3_length: 14; d_call: TRBD2; j_call: TRBJ2-5
cdr3_nt: TGTGCCAGCAGTCGAAGGGGGCGCGGGAACGGGGAGCTGTTTTTT; cdr3_aa: CASSRRGRGNGELFF; clone_size: NA; v_call: TRBV27; cdr3_length: 15; d_call: NA; j_call: TRBJ2-2
cdr3_nt: TGTGCCAGCAGCTTAGTTTCCGGGACTAGCGGGAGGGCCAATGAGCAGTTCTTC; cdr3_aa: CASSLVSGTSGRANEQFF; clone_size: NA; v_call: TRBV7-8; cdr3_length: 18; d_call: TRBD2; j_call: TRBJ2-1
cdr3_nt: TGTGCCAGCAGTGAAGGACAAGTCTATGGCTACACCTTC; cdr3_aa: CASSEGQVYGYTF; clone_size: once; v_call: TRBV4-2; cdr3_length: 13; d_call: NA; j_call: TRBJ1-2
cdr3_nt: TGTGCCAGCAGCGTCAGGGGGACCTACAATGAGCAGTTCTTC; cdr3_aa: CASSVRGTYNEQFF; clone_size: few; v_call: TRBV9; cdr3_length: 14; d_call: TRBD1; j_call: TRBJ2-1
cdr3_nt: TGTGCCAGCAGCCAGATCACAGGGGTAGGGAACATTCAGTACTTC; cdr3_aa: CASSQITGVGNIQYF; clone_size: few; v_call: TRBV14; cdr3_length: 15; d_call: TRBD1; j_call: TRBJ2-4
cdr3_nt: TGTGCCACCTCCCCGAGGGCCTCTGGAAACACCATATATTTT; cdr3_aa: CATSPRASGNTIYF; clone_size: few; v_call: TRBV15; cdr3_length: 14; d_call: NA; j_call: TRBJ1-3
cdr3_nt: TGTGCCAGCGGTTGGGTACGAGAGACCCAGTACTTC; cdr3_aa: CASGWVRETQYF; clone_size: NA; v_call: TRBV11-2; cdr3_length: 12; d_call: NA; j_call: TRBJ2-5
cdr3_nt: TGTGCCAGCAGCTTCAGTTACGGATTAGGGGAGCTGTTTTTT; cdr3_aa: CASSFSYGLGELFF; clone_size: NA; v_call: TRBV7-9; cdr3_length: 14; d_call: NA; j_call: TRBJ2-2
cdr3_nt: TGCGCCAGCAGCTTGGCATTAGGAGCTAACTATGGCTACACCTTC; cdr3_aa: CASSLALGANYGYTF; clone_size: NA; v_call: TRBV5-1; cdr3_length: 15; d_call: NA; j_call: TRBJ1-2
cdr3_nt: TGCGCCAGCAGTTCTGACGGGAGCTCTGGAAACACCATATATTTT; cdr3_aa: CASSSDGSSGNTIYF; clone_size: NA; v_call: TRBV5-1; cdr3_length: 15; d_call: NA; j_call: TRBJ1-3
cdr3_nt: TGTGCCAGCAGCTCACTGACTAGCGGGAGGGCCTTGGAGTACTTC; cdr3_aa: CASSSLTSGRALEYF; clone_size: NA; v_call: TRBV5-8; cdr3_length: 15; d_call: TRBD2; j_call: TRBJ2-7
cdr3_nt: TGTGCCAGCACTAGACCGACGGGGGACGAGCAGTTCTTC; cdr3_aa: CASTRPTGDEQFF; clone_size: NA; v_call: TRBV28; cdr3_length: 13; d_call: NA; j_call: TRBJ2-1
cdr3_nt: TGTGCCATCAGTGAGCCGAGACTAGCGGGAGGGGGCACAGATACGCAGTATTTT; cdr3_aa: CAISEPRLAGGGTDTQYF; clone_size: NA; v_call: TRBV10-3; cdr3_length: 18; d_call: TRBD2; j_call: TRBJ2-3
cdr3_nt: TGTGCCAGCAGTTTATGGGCAGGGGGGATGAACACTGAAGCTTTCTTT; cdr3_aa: CASSLWAGGMNTEAFF; clone_size: NA; v_call: TRBV28; cdr3_length: 16; d_call: TRBD1; j_call: TRBJ1-1
cdr3_nt: TGTGCCAGCAGAACCGTAGGACAAAACACCGGGGAGCTGTTTTTT; cdr3_aa: CASRTVGQNTGELFF; clone_size: NA; v_call: TRBV6-6; cdr3_length: 15; d_call: NA; j_call: TRBJ2-2